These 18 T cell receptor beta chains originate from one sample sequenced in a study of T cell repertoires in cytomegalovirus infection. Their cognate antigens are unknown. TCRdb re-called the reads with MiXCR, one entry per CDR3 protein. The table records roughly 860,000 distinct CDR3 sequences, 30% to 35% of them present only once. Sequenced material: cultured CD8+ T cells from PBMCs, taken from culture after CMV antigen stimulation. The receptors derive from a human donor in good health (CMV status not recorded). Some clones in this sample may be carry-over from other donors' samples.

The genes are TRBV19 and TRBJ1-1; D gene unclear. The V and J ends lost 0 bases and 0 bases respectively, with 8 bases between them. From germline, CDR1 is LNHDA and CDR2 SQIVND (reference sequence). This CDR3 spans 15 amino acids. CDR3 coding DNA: TGTGCCAGTAGTATAGACAGAAATATGAACACTGAAGCTTTCTTT. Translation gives CASSIDRNMNTEAFF. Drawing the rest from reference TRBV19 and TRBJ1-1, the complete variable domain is DGGITQSPKYLFRKEGQNVTLSCEQNLNHDAMYWYRQDPGQGLRLIYYSQIVNDFQKGDIAEGYSVSREKKESFPLTVTSAQKNPTAFYLCASSIDRNMNTEAFFGQGTRLTVV.

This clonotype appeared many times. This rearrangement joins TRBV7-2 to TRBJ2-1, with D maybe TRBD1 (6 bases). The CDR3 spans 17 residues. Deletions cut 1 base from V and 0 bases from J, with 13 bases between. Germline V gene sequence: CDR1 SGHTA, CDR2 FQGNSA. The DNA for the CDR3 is TGTGCCAGCAGCTTAGATCTAGGACAGACCTCCTACAATGAGCAGTTCTTC. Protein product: CASSLDLGQTSYNEQFF.

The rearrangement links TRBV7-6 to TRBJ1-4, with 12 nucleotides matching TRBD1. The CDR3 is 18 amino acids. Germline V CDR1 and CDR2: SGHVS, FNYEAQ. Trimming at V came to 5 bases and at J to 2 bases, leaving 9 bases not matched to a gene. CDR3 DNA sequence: TGTGCCAGCAGCACCCGGGACAGGGGGCGGTCTACTAATGAAAAACTGTTTTTT. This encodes CASSTRDRGRSTNEKLFF.

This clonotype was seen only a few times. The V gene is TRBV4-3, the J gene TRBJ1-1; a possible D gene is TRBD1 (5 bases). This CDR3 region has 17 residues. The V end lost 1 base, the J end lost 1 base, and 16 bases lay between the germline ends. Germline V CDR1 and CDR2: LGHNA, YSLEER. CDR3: CASSQGGWWQGNTEAFF. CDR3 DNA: TGCGCCAGCAGCCAAGGGGGGTGGTGGCAGGGGAACACTGAAGCTTTCTTT.

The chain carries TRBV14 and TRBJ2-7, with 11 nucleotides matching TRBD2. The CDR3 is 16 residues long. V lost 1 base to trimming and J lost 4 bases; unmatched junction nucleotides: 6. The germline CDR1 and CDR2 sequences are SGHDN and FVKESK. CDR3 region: CASSQGLTSGGYEQYF. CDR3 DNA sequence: TGTGCCAGCAGCCAAGGACTTACTAGCGGGGGTTACGAGCAGTACTTC.

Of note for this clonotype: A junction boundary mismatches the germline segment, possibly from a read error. The CDR3 region has the DNA TGTGCCAGCTCATCACCCCTTGGGGGGGTCTCCCCCTACGAGCAGTACTTC. This codes for CASSSPLGGVSPYEQYF. The chain combines TRBV18 with TRBJ2-7, with 7 bases identical to TRBD2. Germline CDR1 KGHSH, CDR2 LQKENI. The CDR3 length is 17 residues.

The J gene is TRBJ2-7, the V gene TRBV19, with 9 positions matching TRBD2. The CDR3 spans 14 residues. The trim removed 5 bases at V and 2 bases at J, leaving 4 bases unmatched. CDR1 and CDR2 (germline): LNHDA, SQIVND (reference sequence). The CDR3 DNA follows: TGTGCCAGTAGTCCAGGACTAGCGACCTACGAGCAGTACTTC. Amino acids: CASSPGLATYEQYF. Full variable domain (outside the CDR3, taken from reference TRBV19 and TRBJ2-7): DGGITQSPKYLFRKEGQNVTLSCEQNLNHDAMYWYRQDPGQGLRLIYYSQIVNDFQKGDIAEGYSVSREKKESFPLTVTSAQKNPTAFYLCASSPGLATYEQYFGPGTRLTVT.

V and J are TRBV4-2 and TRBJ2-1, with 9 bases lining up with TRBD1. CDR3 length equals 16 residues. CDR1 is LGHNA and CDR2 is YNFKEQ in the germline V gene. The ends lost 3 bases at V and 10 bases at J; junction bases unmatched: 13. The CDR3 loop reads CASSQAQGAPRVEQFF. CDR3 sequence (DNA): TGTGCCAGCAGCCAGGCACAGGGGGCCCCCAGGGTCGAGCAGTTCTTC.

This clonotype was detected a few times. CDR3 nucleotides: TGTGCCACCAGCAGAGACAGGGGGCCCGGGCAAGCAGATACGCAGTATTTT. This sequence encodes CATSRDRGPGQADTQYF. This chain uses TRBV15 with TRBJ2-3; 8 nucleotides agree with TRBD1. Trimming removed 0 bases from V and 4 bases from J; junction bases left unmatched: 9. CDR1 is LNHNV and CDR2 is YYDKDF in the germline V gene (reference sequence). CDR3 length equals 17 residues.

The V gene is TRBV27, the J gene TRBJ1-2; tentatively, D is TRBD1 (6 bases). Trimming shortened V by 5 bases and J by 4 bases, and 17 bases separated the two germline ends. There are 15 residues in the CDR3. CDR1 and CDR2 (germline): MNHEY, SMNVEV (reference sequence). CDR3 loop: CASSATGVGGYGYTF. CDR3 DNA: TGTGCCAGCAGTGCGACAGGCGTCGGAGGCTATGGCTACACCTTC.

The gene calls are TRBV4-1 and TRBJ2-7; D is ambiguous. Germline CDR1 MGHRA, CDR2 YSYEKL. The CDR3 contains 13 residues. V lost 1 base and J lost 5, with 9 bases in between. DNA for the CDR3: TGCGCCAGCAGCCAAGCTACCTTTGACGAGCAGTACGTC. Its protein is CASSQATFDEQYV.

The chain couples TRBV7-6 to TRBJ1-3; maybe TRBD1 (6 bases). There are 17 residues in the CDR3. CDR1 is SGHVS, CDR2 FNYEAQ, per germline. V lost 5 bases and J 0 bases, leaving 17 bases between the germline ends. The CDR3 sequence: CASSLPPQGVSGNTIYF. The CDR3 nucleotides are TGTGCCAGCAGCCTCCCCCCACAGGGAGTCTCTGGAAACACCATATATTTT.

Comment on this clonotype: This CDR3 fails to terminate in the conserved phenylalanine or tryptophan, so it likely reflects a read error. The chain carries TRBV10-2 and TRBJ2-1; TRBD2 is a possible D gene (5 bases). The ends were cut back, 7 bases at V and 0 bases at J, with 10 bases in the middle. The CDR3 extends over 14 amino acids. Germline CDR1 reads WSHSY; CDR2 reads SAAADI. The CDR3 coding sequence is TGCGCCAGCACCGGACTGAGCTCCTACAATGAGCAGTTCTTA. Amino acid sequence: CASTGLSSYNEQFL.

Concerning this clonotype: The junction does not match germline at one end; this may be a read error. The CDR3 sequence: CVSSFGFSSYNEQFF. The DNA of the CDR3 is TGTGTCAGCAGTTTCGGGTTCAGCTCCTACAATGAGCAGTTCTTC. The chain uses TRBV27 and TRBJ2-1; D unclear. Germline CDR1 reads MNHEY; CDR2 reads SMNVEV (reference sequence). The CDR3 is 15 residues long.

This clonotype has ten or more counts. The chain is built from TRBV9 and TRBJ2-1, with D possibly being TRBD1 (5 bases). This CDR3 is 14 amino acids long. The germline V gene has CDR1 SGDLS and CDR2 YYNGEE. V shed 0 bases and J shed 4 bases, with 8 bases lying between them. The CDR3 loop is CASSVATGYNEQFF. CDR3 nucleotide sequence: TGTGCCAGCAGCGTAGCAACAGGATACAATGAGCAGTTCTTC. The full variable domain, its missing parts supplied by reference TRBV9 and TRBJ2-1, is DSGVTQTPKHLITATGQRVTLRCSPRSGDLSVYWYQQSLDQGLQFLIQYYNGEERAKGNILERFSAQQFPDLHSELNLSSLELGDSALYFCASSVATGYNEQFFGPGTRLTVL.

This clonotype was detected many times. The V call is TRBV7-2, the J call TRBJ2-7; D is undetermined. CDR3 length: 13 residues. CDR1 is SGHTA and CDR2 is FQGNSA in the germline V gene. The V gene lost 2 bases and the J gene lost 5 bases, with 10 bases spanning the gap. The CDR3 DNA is TGTGCCAGCAGCTTATTTCCCTGGAACGAGCAGTACTTC. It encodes CASSLFPWNEQYF.

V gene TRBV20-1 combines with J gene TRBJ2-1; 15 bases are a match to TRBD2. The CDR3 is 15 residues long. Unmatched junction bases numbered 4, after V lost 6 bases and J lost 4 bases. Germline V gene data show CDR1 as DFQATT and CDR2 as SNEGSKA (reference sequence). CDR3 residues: CSAGTSGGRYNEQFF. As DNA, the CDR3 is TGCAGTGCCGGGACTAGCGGGGGGCGATACAATGAGCAGTTCTTC.

In nucleotides, the CDR3 is TGTGCCATCGCGGGTACCTACAATGAGCAGTTCTTC. Translation: CAIAGTYNEQFF. The rearrangement joins TRBV10-3 to TRBJ2-1; D is perhaps TRBD2 (5 bases). Trimming removed 8 bases at V and 2 bases at J, with 7 bases between. Germline values: CDR1 ENHRY, CDR2 SYGVKD. CDR3 length equals 12 residues.